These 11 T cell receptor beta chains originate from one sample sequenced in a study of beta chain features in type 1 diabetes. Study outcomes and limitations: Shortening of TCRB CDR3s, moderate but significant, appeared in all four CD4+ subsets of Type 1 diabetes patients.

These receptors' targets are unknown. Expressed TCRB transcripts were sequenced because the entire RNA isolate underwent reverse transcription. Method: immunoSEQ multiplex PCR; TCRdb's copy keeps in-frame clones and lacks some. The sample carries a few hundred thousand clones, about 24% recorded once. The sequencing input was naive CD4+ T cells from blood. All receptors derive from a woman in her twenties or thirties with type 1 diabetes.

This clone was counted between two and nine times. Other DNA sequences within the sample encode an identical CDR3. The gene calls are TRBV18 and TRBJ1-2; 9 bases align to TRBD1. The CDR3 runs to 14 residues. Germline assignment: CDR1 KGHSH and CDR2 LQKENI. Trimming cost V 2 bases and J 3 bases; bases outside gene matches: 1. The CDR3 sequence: CASSPRTGDYGYTF. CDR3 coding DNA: TGTGCCAGCTCACCAAGGACAGGGGACTATGGCTACACCTTC.

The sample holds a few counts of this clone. For the CDR3, the DNA is TGTGCCAGTAGACAGGACCCCTACGAGCAGTACTTC. It is translated as CASRQDPYEQYF. The V gene is TRBV19, the J gene TRBJ2-7; D is perhaps TRBD1 (5 bases). Trimming removed 6 bases from V and 2 bases from J, with 8 bases in between. The germline V gene encodes CDR1 LNHDA and CDR2 SQIVND (reference sequence). The CDR3 runs to 12 residues.

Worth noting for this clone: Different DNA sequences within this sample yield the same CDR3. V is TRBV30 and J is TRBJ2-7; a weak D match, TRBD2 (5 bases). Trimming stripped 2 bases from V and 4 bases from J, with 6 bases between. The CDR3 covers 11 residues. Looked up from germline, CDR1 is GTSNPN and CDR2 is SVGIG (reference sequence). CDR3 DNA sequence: TGTGCCTGGAGTTCGGGGTACGAGCAGTACTTC. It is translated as CAWSSGYEQYF.

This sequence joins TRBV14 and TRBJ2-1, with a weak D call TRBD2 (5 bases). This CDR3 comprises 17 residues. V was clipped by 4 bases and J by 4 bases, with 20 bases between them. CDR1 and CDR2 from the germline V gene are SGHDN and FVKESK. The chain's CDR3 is CASSPNWKIRGYNEQFF. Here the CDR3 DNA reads TGTGCCAGCAGCCCCAATTGGAAGATTCGAGGGTACAATGAGCAGTTCTTC. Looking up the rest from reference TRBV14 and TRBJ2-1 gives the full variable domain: EAGVTQFPSHSVIEKGQTVTLRCDPISGHDNLYWYRRVMGKEIKFLLHFVKESKQDESGMPNNRFLAERTGGTYSTLKVQPAELEDSGVYFCASSPNWKIRGYNEQFFGPGTRLTVL.

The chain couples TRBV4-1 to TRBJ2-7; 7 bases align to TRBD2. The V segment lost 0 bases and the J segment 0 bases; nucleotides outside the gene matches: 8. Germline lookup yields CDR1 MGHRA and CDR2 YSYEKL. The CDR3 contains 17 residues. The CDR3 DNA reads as TGCGCCAGCAGCCAAGATCTTCGGGCGGGAGTCTCCTACGAGCAGTACTTC. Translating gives CASSQDLRAGVSYEQYF.

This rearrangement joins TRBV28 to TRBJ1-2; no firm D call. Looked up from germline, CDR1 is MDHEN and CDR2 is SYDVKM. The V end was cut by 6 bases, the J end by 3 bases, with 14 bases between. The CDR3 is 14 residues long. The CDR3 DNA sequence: TGTGCCAGCAGACCAGGAGGGTTTGACTATGGCTACACCTTC. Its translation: CASRPGGFDYGYTF.

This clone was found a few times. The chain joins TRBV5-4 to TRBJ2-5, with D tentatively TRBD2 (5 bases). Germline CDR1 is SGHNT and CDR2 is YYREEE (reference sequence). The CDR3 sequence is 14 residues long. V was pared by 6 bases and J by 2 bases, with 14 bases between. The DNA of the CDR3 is TGTGCCAGCACCCCTCAACGGGGTCAAGAGACCCAGTACTTC. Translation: CASTPQRGQETQYF.

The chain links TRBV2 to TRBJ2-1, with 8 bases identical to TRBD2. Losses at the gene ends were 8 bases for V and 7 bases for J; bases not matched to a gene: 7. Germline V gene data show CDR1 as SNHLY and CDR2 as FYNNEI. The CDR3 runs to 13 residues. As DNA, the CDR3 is TGTGCCAGCCGGGAGGGACTGGCGAATGAGCAGTTCTTC. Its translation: CASREGLANEQFF.

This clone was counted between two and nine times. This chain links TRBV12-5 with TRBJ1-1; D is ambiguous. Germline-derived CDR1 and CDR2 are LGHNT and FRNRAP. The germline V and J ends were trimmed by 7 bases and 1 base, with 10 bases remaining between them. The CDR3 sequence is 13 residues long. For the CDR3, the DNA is TGTGCTAGTGCAGGACTGACGAACACTGAAGCTTTCTTT. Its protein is CASAGLTNTEAFF. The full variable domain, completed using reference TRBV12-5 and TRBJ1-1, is DARVTQTPRHKVTEMGQEVTMRCQPILGHNTVFWYRQTMMQGLELLAYFRNRAPLDDSGMPKDRFSAEMPDATLATLKIQPSEPRDSAVYFCASAGLTNTEAFFGQGTRLTVV.

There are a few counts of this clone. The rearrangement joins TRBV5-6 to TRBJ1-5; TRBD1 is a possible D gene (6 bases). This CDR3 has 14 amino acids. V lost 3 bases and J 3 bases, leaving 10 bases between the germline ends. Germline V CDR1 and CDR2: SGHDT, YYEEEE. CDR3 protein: CASSYGQYNQPQHF. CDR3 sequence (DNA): TGTGCCAGCAGCTATGGACAGTACAATCAGCCCCAGCATTTT.

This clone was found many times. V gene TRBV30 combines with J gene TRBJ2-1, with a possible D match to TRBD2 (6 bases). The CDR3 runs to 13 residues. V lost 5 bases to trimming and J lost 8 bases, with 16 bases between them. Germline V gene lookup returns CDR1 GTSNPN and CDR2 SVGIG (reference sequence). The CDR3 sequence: CAWGRGTSDEQFF. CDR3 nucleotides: TGTGCCTGGGGCCGGGGGACTTCGGATGAGCAGTTCTTC.